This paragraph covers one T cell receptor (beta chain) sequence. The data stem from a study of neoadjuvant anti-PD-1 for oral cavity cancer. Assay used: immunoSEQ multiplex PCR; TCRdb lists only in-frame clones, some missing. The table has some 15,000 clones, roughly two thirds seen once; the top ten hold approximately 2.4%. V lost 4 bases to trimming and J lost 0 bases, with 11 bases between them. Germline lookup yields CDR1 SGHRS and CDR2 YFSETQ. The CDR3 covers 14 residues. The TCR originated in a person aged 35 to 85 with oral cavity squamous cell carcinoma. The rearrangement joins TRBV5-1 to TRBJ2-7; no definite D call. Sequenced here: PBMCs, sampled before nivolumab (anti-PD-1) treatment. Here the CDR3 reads CASSLGGSSYEQYF. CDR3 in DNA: TGCGCCAGCAGCCTAGGTGGAAGCTCCTACGAGCAGTACTTC.